These 32 T cell receptor beta chains were sequenced from one sample in a study of blood T cell repertoires in COVID-19. Clones were read by immunoSEQ multiplex PCR, and TCRdb kept only the in-frame ones, dropping some. The table has about 400,000 clones, 70% to 90% seen once. Input material: PBMCs or T cells enriched from blood (not recorded which). These TCRs come from a woman younger than 35 with acute COVID-19.

V and J are TRBV6-6 and TRBJ2-3; TRBD2 is a possible D gene (5 bases). This CDR3 has 14 amino acids. Trimming stripped 6 bases from V and 1 base from J, with 11 bases between. Germline V lookup: CDR1 MNHNY, CDR2 SVGAGI (reference sequence). This CDR3 reads CASSRPGGTDTQYF. The DNA of the CDR3 is TGTGCCAGCAGCCGTCCCGGGGGCACAGATACGCAGTATTTT.

The chain joins TRBV3-1 (or the pseudogene TRBV3-2) to TRBJ2-1; 8 nucleotides align to TRBD2. CDR1 is LGHDT and CDR2 is YNNKEL in the germline V gene (reference sequence). This CDR3 has 18 amino acids. V lost 2 bases and J lost 4; bases outside the gene matches: 13. CDR3 residues: CASSQSGLVGGAYNEQFF. The DNA of the CDR3 is TGTGCCAGCAGCCAAAGCGGCCTTGTCGGGGGGGCTTACAATGAGCAGTTCTTC.

This sequence joins TRBV6-5 and TRBJ2-7; 8 bases are shared with TRBD1. This CDR3 has 15 residues. Germline CDR1 and CDR2: MNHEY and SVGAGI. V lost 2 bases and J lost 2; bases outside the gene matches: 5. The CDR3 sequence: CASSYAWTGTYEQYF. Written as DNA, the CDR3 is TGTGCCAGCAGTTACGCATGGACAGGGACCTACGAGCAGTACTTC.

The rearrangement uses TRBV27 and TRBJ2-7, with TRBD1 matching over 7 bases. This CDR3 contains 15 residues. In germline, CDR1 is MNHEY, CDR2 SMNVEV (reference sequence). The V gene end was trimmed by 8 bases and the J gene end by 1 base; junction bases not matched to a gene: 11. CDR3 nucleotide sequence: TGTGCCAGCGCTAAGGAACACAGGGGATCCTACGAGCAGTACTTC. This sequence encodes CASAKEHRGSYEQYF.

This clone has just a few counts. The V call is TRBV4-1, the J call TRBJ2-2; D possibly corresponds to TRBD1 (6 bases). With 4 bases removed from V and 4 bases from J, the gap between germline ends came to 19 bases. The CDR3 totals 17 residues. Germline values: CDR1 MGHRA, CDR2 YSYEKL. In nucleotides, the CDR3 is TGCGCCAGCAGCCCTCTTATAACAGGGCGCAGCACCGGGGAGCTGTTTTTT. Translating gives CASSPLITGRSTGELFF.

With regard to this clone: Other DNA sequences within the sample encode an identical CDR3. This chain joins TRBV3-1 (or the pseudogene TRBV3-2) and TRBJ2-5; 15 nucleotides align to TRBD2. The CDR3 has 15 residues. The germline gives CDR1 LGHDT, CDR2 YNNKEL (reference sequence). Unmatched junction bases numbered 1, after V lost 4 bases and J lost 4 bases. The CDR3 nucleotides read TGTGCCAGCAGCCCGGGACTAGCGGGGGGAGAGACCCAGTACTTC. This codes for CASSPGLAGGETQYF.

The chain combines TRBV6-2 or TRBV6-3 with TRBJ2-3; TRBD2 aligns across 10 bases. Germline CDR1 MNHEY, CDR2 SVGEGT. CDR3 length equals 18 residues. V lost 3 bases to trimming and J lost 2 bases; unmatched junction nucleotides: 11. CDR3 loop: CASSYVASGRWVTDTQYF. CDR3 nucleotides: TGTGCCAGCAGTTATGTGGCTAGCGGGAGATGGGTCACAGATACGCAGTATTTT.

This clone appeared once. The V gene is TRBV7-9, the J gene TRBJ2-1; possible D gene TRBD1, 5 bases. This CDR3 region has 15 residues. Germline assignment: CDR1 SEHNR and CDR2 FQNEAQ (reference sequence). With 4 bases removed from V and 5 bases from J, the gap between germline ends came to 15 bases. The DNA for the CDR3 is TGTGCCAGCAGCTCGTCAGGGTCTTTGGACAATGAGCAGTTCTTC. As protein: CASSSSGSLDNEQFF.

The chain has TRBV19 and TRBJ2-1, with 11 bases fitting TRBD2. The CDR3 loop spans 14 amino acids. Germline CDR1 and CDR2: LNHDA and SQIVND (reference sequence). The V and J ends lost 5 bases and 5 bases, in that order; junction bases with no gene match: 2. CDR3 amino acids: CASSVLAGDNEQFF. DNA of the CDR3: TGTGCCAGTAGTGTACTAGCGGGGGACAATGAGCAGTTCTTC. Drawing the rest from reference TRBV19 and TRBJ2-1, the complete variable domain is DGGITQSPKYLFRKEGQNVTLSCEQNLNHDAMYWYRQDPGQGLRLIYYSQIVNDFQKGDIAEGYSVSREKKESFPLTVTSAQKNPTAFYLCASSVLAGDNEQFFGPGTRLTVL.

V is TRBV9 and J is TRBJ2-1; the match to TRBD1 covers 10 bases. This CDR3 has 15 residues. The germline CDR1 and CDR2 sequences are SGDLS and YYNGEE. V shed 4 bases and J 5 bases; nucleotides not matched to a gene: 6. The CDR3 region is CASSPQGTGDNEQFF. The CDR3 bases are TGTGCCAGCAGCCCCCAGGGGACAGGGGACAATGAGCAGTTCTTC.

This chain links TRBV5-5 with TRBJ1-6, with D unresolved. The CDR3 loop spans 15 amino acids. CDR1 and CDR2 (germline): SGHKS, YYEKEE (reference sequence). Trimming removed 0 bases at V and 0 bases at J, with 4 bases between. CDR3 in DNA: TGTGCCAGCAGCTTGGGGAGCTCCTATAATTCACCCCTCCACTTT. It codes for CASSLGSSYNSPLHF.

The V and J genes are TRBV19 and TRBJ2-7; 7 bases are a match to TRBD2. Trimming removed 7 bases from V and 1 base from J; junction bases left unmatched: 7. The CDR3 consists of 14 residues. In germline, CDR1 is LNHDA, CDR2 SQIVND (reference sequence). The CDR3 DNA follows: TGTGCCAGTACGCCGGCTAGCGGTTCCTACGAGCAGTACTTC. Encoded protein: CASTPASGSYEQYF.

This sequence joins TRBV7-9 and TRBJ2-1; 9 bases agree with TRBD2. V lost 4 bases to trimming and J lost 10 bases; unmatched junction nucleotides: 11. Germline-derived CDR1 and CDR2 are SEHNR and FQNEAQ (reference sequence). The CDR3 is made up of 15 amino acids. This chain's CDR3 is CASSSSSGNLFEQFF. CDR3 DNA: TGTGCCAGCAGCTCATCTAGCGGGAACCTCTTCGAGCAGTTCTTC. Complete variable domain (other parts from reference TRBV7-9 and TRBJ2-1): DTGVSQNPRHKITKRGQNVTFRCDPISEHNRLYWYRQTLGQGPEFLTYFQNEAQLEKSRLLSDRFSAERPKGSFSTLEIQRTEQGDSAMYLCASSSSSGNLFEQFFGPGTRLTVL.

This clone was recorded once. The chain couples TRBV4-1 to TRBJ2-3, with D tentatively TRBD2 (5 bases). Trimming pared 1 base from V and 14 bases from J, leaving 16 bases between. This CDR3 region has 13 residues. Germline-derived CDR1 and CDR2 are MGHRA and YSYEKL. The CDR3 sequence is CASSQVQDFHRYF. The CDR3 DNA reads as TGCGCCAGCAGCCAAGTCCAGGACTTCCACCGGTATTTT.

The chain combines TRBV12-5 with TRBJ2-5; perhaps TRBD1 as D (6 bases). V lost 10 bases, J lost 6 bases, and 15 bases lay in between. This CDR3 spans 12 amino acids. The V gene's germline CDR1 is LGHNT and CDR2 FRNRAP. CDR3 sequence (DNA): TGTGCTACCACTAAACAGGGAAAGACCCAGTACTTC. Protein product: CATTKQGKTQYF.

This CDR3 is CAGQTALNTEAFF. In DNA form, the CDR3 reads TGCGCGGGGCAGACCGCGTTGAACACTGAAGCTTTCTTT. The V and J genes are TRBV5-1 and TRBJ1-1; maybe TRBD1 (5 bases). Germline-derived CDR1 and CDR2 are SGHRS and YFSETQ. The CDR3 consists of 13 residues.

V is TRBV15 and J is TRBJ1-4; maybe TRBD1 (5 bases). Germline V CDR1 and CDR2: LNHNV, YYDKDF (reference sequence). Trimming left V 0 bases short and J 0 bases short, with 11 bases between. This CDR3 is 17 amino acids long. The CDR3 sequence is CATSRDSRGATNEKLFF. The CDR3 region has the DNA TGTGCCACCAGCAGAGATTCAAGGGGTGCAACTAATGAAAAACTGTTTTTT.

The rearrangement joins TRBV4-3 to TRBJ2-1; 12 nucleotides align to TRBD2. The V gene's germline CDR1 is LGHNA and CDR2 YSLEER. The ends lost 5 bases at V and 0 bases at J; junction bases unmatched: 2. The CDR3 contains 16 residues. CDR3 nucleotide sequence: TGCGCCAGCAGCGCGACTAGCGGGAGCTCCTACAATGAGCAGTTCTTC. Its translation is CASSATSGSSYNEQFF.

The V gene is TRBV10-2, the J gene TRBJ1-4, with D possibly being TRBD1 (6 bases). Trimming left V 5 bases short and J 2 bases short, with 9 bases between. The CDR3 covers 14 residues. Germline CDR1 reads WSHSY; CDR2 reads SAAADI. Here the CDR3 reads CASSKDSTNEKLFF. In DNA, the CDR3 is TGCGCCAGCAGTAAGGACAGCACTAATGAAAAACTGTTTTTT.

The genes are TRBV11-3 and TRBJ2-5; D is possibly TRBD1 (6 bases). The CDR3 has 13 amino acids. The germline V and J ends were trimmed by 5 bases and 5 bases, with 12 bases remaining between them. CDR1 and CDR2 (germline): SGHNT, YENEEA. CDR3 DNA: TGTGCCAGCAGCGCCAGGGGTGGGGAGACCCAGTACTTC. Amino acids: CASSARGGETQYF.

The chain recombines TRBV5-1 with TRBJ2-5; 8 positions agree with TRBD2. With 4 bases clipped from V and 3 bases from J, the junction kept 11 bases outside the gene matches. This CDR3 has 16 residues. Germline V gene sequence: CDR1 SGHRS, CDR2 YFSETQ. CDR3 DNA sequence: TGCGCCAGCAGCACCTCCGGGACTAGAAGTAAAGAGACCCAGTACTTC. It yields the protein CASSTSGTRSKETQYF.

J is TRBJ1-5 and V is TRBV6-5; TRBD1 might be the D (5 bases). Germline V lookup: CDR1 MNHEY, CDR2 SVGAGI. This CDR3 is built from 16 residues. Trimming removed 2 bases at V and 7 bases at J, with 18 bases between. The CDR3 sequence: CASSYGVAGLGQPQHF. The CDR3 region has the DNA TGTGCCAGCAGTTACGGAGTTGCGGGGCTCGGGCAGCCCCAGCATTTT.

This clone came up a few times. The chain carries TRBV9 and TRBJ1-6; 10 bases are shared with TRBD1. CDR3 length: 17 amino acids. J gave up 0 bases and V 3 bases, and 3 bases lay outside the gene matches. The germline CDR1 and CDR2 sequences are SGDLS and YYNGEE. The CDR3 sequence is CASSGRQGASYNSPLHF. The CDR3 bases are TGTGCCAGCAGCGGTAGACAGGGGGCCTCCTATAATTCACCCCTCCACTTT.

V usage is TRBV7-2 and J usage is TRBJ2-7; TRBD1 matches 8 bases. Germline CDR1 SGHTA, CDR2 FQGNSA. V was pared by 5 bases and J by 6 bases, with 6 bases of the junction left unmatched. This CDR3 contains 13 residues. Here the CDR3 DNA reads TGTGCCAGCAGCGTCTCCCAGGGGGCCGAGCAGTACTTC. Translating it yields CASSVSQGAEQYF.

The chain uses TRBV9 and TRBJ1-2, with TRBD1 matching 8 bases. V shed 4 bases and J 7 bases; nucleotides not matched to a gene: 9. The CDR3 contains 14 residues. Germline assignment: CDR1 SGDLS and CDR2 YYNGEE. The CDR3 region is CASSTQGAHIGYTF. The CDR3 DNA sequence: TGTGCCAGCAGCACGCAGGGGGCGCATATTGGCTACACCTTC.

This clone has a handful of counts. The genes are TRBV10-3 and TRBJ1-4, with 7 bases aligning to TRBD1. CDR3 length: 16 residues. Germline CDR1 ENHRY, CDR2 SYGVKD. V shed 6 bases and J 6 bases; nucleotides not matched to a gene: 13. DNA for the CDR3: TGTGCCATCAGCGACGAAGCCGCAACAGGGGATGAAAAACTGTTTTTT. Protein product: CAISDEAATGDEKLFF.

The chain couples TRBV5-1 to TRBJ2-7, with D unresolved. The germline gives CDR1 SGHRS, CDR2 YFSETQ. Trimming removed 2 bases from V and 0 bases from J, with 6 bases in between. CDR3 length: 13 amino acids. The CDR3 bases are TGCGCCAGCAGCTTTGACAACTCCTACGAGCAGTACTTC. This encodes CASSFDNSYEQYF.

The gene calls are TRBV6-5 and TRBJ1-1; no definite D call. This CDR3 has 13 residues. The germline gives CDR1 MNHEY, CDR2 SVGAGI. Trimming cost V 7 bases and J 1 base, with 10 bases left between them. The CDR3 protein is CASISTGNTEAFF. CDR3 bases: TGTGCCAGCATTAGTACGGGGAACACTGAAGCTTTCTTT.

The chain uses TRBV12-5 and TRBJ1-1; maybe TRBD1 (6 bases). Germline loops: CDR1 LGHNT, CDR2 FRNRAP. The CDR3 totals 14 residues. Trimming took off 3 bases at V and 1 base at J, with 9 bases between the two ends. In DNA form, the CDR3 reads TGTGCTAGTGGTTTAGGGACAACGAACACTGAAGCTTTCTTT. Its translation: CASGLGTTNTEAFF.

The chain combines TRBV5-1 with TRBJ1-5; tentative D call: TRBD1 (5 bases). Trimming removed 1 base at V and 6 bases at J, with 11 bases between. There are 14 residues in the CDR3. Germline lookup yields CDR1 SGHRS and CDR2 YFSETQ. The CDR3 spells CASSLSGYGQPQHF. CDR3 in DNA: TGCGCCAGCAGCTTGTCAGGGTATGGTCAGCCCCAGCATTTT.

The V and J genes are TRBV4-1 and TRBJ1-4, with D unresolved. V was cut by 3 bases and J by 3 bases, with 11 bases left in between. The germline CDR1 and CDR2 sequences are MGHRA and YSYEKL. This CDR3 is built from 15 residues. The CDR3 DNA sequence: TGCGCCAGCAGCCAGGCGGTGGGTGCTAATGAAAAACTGTTTTTT. It yields the protein CASSQAVGANEKLFF.

CDR3 nucleotides: TGCGCCAGCAGCCAAGACTGGACAGGAGTTAATTCACCCCTCCACTTT. It yields the protein CASSQDWTGVNSPLHF. The rearrangement links TRBV4-3 to TRBJ1-6; 7 nucleotides agree with TRBD1. The CDR3 consists of 16 residues. Trimming cost V 0 bases and J 6 bases; bases outside gene matches: 5. Looked up from germline, CDR1 is LGHNA and CDR2 is YSLEER.